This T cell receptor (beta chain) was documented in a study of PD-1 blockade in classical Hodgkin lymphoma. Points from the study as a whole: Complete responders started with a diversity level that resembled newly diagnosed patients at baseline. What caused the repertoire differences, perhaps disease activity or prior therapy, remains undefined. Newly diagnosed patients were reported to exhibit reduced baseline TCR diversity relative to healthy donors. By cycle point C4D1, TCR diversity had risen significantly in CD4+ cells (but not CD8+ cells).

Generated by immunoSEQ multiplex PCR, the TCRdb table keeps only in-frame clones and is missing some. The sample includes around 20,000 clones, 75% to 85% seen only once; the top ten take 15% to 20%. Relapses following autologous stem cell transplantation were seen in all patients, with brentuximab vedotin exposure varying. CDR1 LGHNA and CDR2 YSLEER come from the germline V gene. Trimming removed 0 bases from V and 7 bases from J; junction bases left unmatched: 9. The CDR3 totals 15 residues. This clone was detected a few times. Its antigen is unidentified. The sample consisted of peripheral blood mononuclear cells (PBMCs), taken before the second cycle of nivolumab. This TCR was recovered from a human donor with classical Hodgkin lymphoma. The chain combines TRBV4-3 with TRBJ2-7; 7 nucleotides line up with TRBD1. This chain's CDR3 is CASSQEGRGYGEQYF. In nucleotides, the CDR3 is TGCGCCAGCAGCCAAGAGGGCAGGGGGTACGGTGAGCAGTACTTC.